In its sample, the clone carrying this TCR beta chain was seen many times. Its specificity is unknown. Trimming left V 10 bases short and J 3 bases short, with 17 bases between. Germline V CDR1 and CDR2: SGHVS, FQNEAQ. The CDR3 runs to 14 residues. TCRdb independently ran MiXCR on the 5' RACE reads; one entry per CDR3 protein. This sample has about 48,000 distinct CDR3 sequences, with around 10% found just once. The data derive from a study of neurological immune-mediated disorders. The study's findings and limits: None of the CDR3 amino acid sequences of expanded clones were shared across subjects, and this suggested private repertoires in all groups.

The unsorted libraries were generated from a total of 2 million PBMCs, which had been stored in RNAlater at -80 C. Sequencing was performed on PBMCs. This TCR came from a woman aged 40-49 years with HTLV-1-associated myelopathy (HAM/TSP). V is TRBV7-8 and J is TRBJ2-3; a possible D gene is TRBD1 (6 bases). Here the CDR3 reads CATGAGVGTDTQYF. The DNA for the CDR3 is TGTGCCACCGGGGCAGGGGTCGGGACAGATACGCAGTATTTT.